Shown below are 14 T cell receptor beta chains from a single sample sequenced in a study of T-cell memory formation after mild COVID-19. MiXCR was run by TCRdb on the 5' RACE reads, yielding one entry per CDR3 protein. In the table there are about 470,000 distinct CDR3 sequences, around a sixth of which are singletons. The source material was PBMCs or a T cell subset sorted from them (not recorded which). The receptors stem from an adult woman who had mild COVID-19 (a few samples of this study predate the infection). Cell type and time point are not known.

This clonotype showed up just a few times. The chain is built from TRBV28 and TRBJ2-3; 9 positions match TRBD1. Per the germline V gene, CDR1 is MDHEN and CDR2 is SYDVKM. The CDR3 has 16 amino acids. V shed 5 bases and J 3 bases; nucleotides not matched to a gene: 9. CDR3 protein: CASSPWDRESTDTQYF. Written as DNA, the CDR3 is TGTGCCAGCAGTCCGTGGGACAGGGAAAGTACAGATACGCAGTATTTT.

The sample holds a few counts of this clonotype. V gene TRBV6-2 or TRBV6-3 combines with J gene TRBJ2-1; 10 nucleotides match TRBD2. CDR3 size: 17 residues. CDR1 is MNHEY, CDR2 SVGEGT, per germline. With 6 bases clipped from V and 2 bases from J, the junction kept 10 bases outside the gene matches. CDR3: CASRNPISGRAYNEQFF. The CDR3 DNA reads as TGTGCCAGCAGAAACCCAATAAGCGGGAGGGCCTACAATGAGCAGTTCTTC.

The chain couples TRBV19 to TRBJ2-1; D is perhaps TRBD1 (5 bases). The V and J ends lost 6 bases and 3 bases respectively, with 15 bases between them. Per germline, CDR1 LNHDA and CDR2 SQIVND (reference sequence). The CDR3 has 15 residues. The CDR3 protein is CASRRTHRNYNEQFF. CDR3 coding DNA: TGTGCCAGTAGGCGGACACATAGAAACTACAATGAGCAGTTCTTC. The full variable domain, in which reference TRBV19 and TRBJ2-1 provide the parts outside the CDR3, is DGGITQSPKYLFRKEGQNVTLSCEQNLNHDAMYWYRQDPGQGLRLIYYSQIVNDFQKGDIAEGYSVSREKKESFPLTVTSAQKNPTAFYLCASRRTHRNYNEQFFGPGTRLTVL.

CDR3 sequence: CAWSPSVHYNEQFF. CDR3 DNA: TGTGCCTGGAGTCCGAGTGTGCACTACAATGAGCAGTTCTTC. The rearrangement links TRBV30 to TRBJ2-1; D gene uncertain. The germline gives CDR1 GTSNPN, CDR2 SVGIG (reference sequence). This CDR3 is built from 14 residues. The V end lost 2 bases, the J end lost 3 bases, and 11 bases lay between the germline ends.

The table lists this clonotype with a count of one. The chain uses TRBV7-9 and TRBJ2-7; 7 bases line up with TRBD1. The V gene end was trimmed by 3 bases and the J gene end by 2 bases; junction bases not matched to a gene: 4. Germline CDR1 and CDR2: SEHNR and FQNEAQ (reference sequence). This CDR3 is 14 amino acids long. CDR3 in amino acids: CASSLGQSPYEQYF. The CDR3 coding sequence is TGTGCCAGCAGCTTGGGACAGTCTCCCTACGAGCAGTACTTC.

The sample holds a few counts of this clonotype. The chain joins TRBV11-2 to TRBJ2-3, with 12 nucleotides matching TRBD1. The junction had 6 bases not matched to a gene; V was cut back by 4 bases and J by 1 base. The germline V gene has CDR1 SGHAT and CDR2 FQNNGV. The CDR3 length is 17 residues. Here the CDR3 reads CASSYGRDRGRTDTQYF. The CDR3 bases are TGTGCCAGCAGCTACGGGAGGGACAGGGGGCGCACAGATACGCAGTATTTT.

This clonotype turned up a few times. V is TRBV4-2 and J is TRBJ2-7; TRBD2 matches at 12 bases. Unmatched junction bases numbered 8, after V lost 5 bases and J lost 6 bases. There are 15 residues in the CDR3. CDR1 is LGHNA and CDR2 is YNFKEQ in the germline V gene. The CDR3 DNA follows: TGTGCCAGCAGCTCCTCTAGCGGGGGGGTCTCCGAGCAGTACTTC. This gives the protein CASSSSSGGVSEQYF.

The chain has TRBV12-5 and TRBJ2-7, with a possible D match to TRBD2 (5 bases). Germline assignment: CDR1 LGHNT and CDR2 FRNRAP. The CDR3 length is 14 residues. V was pared by 5 bases and J by 2 bases, with 13 bases between. The CDR3 nucleotides read TGTGCTAGTGGTCCCCGGGGTGTAGCCTACGAGCAGTACTTC. Protein sequence: CASGPRGVAYEQYF.

The gene calls are TRBV7-6 and TRBJ2-7; TRBD1 is a possible D gene (6 bases). Germline V gene lookup returns CDR1 SGHVS and CDR2 FNYEAQ. This CDR3 comprises 14 residues. Trimming cost V 1 base and J 5 bases, with 12 bases left between them. The CDR3 DNA is TGTGCCAGCAGCTTAGAGCCACAGGGCCACGAGCAGTACTTC. Translation: CASSLEPQGHEQYF.

This clonotype was picked up many times. The V call is TRBV9, the J call TRBJ2-7; TRBD1 matches 7 bases. Looked up from germline, CDR1 is SGDLS and CDR2 is YYNGEE. Losses at the gene ends were 0 bases for V and 5 bases for J; bases not matched to a gene: 2. The CDR3 has 13 residues. The chain's CDR3 is CASSVAGGDEQYF. The CDR3 DNA is TGTGCCAGCAGCGTAGCAGGGGGAGACGAGCAGTACTTC.

On this clonotype: A read error may produce the germline difference seen at one junction end. The rearrangement uses TRBV6-2 or TRBV6-3 and TRBJ1-2; D ambiguous. The CDR3 has 11 amino acids. Germline V CDR1 and CDR2: MNHEY, SVGEGT. The DNA of the CDR3 is TGTGCCAGCTCGTTAGGTCGGGATTATGTCTTC. Its protein product is CASSLGRDYVF.

The chain combines TRBV6-4 with TRBJ2-3; D ambiguous. Germline V CDR1 and CDR2: MRHNA, SNTAGT. Between the trimmed V and J ends, which lost 2 bases and 4 bases, there was a span of 10 bases. The CDR3 sequence is 14 residues long. The DNA for the CDR3 is TGTGCCAGCAGTGACGGGGATTCGGCAGATACGCAGTATTTT. It encodes CASSDGDSADTQYF.

This clonotype was observed at least ten times. The chain is built from TRBV25-1 and TRBJ2-3; the D is unclear. This CDR3 spans 14 amino acids. CDR1 is MGHDK and CDR2 is SYGVNS in the germline V gene. V lost 0 bases and J lost 2, with 6 bases in between. DNA of the CDR3: TGTGCCAGCAGTGAATATGCGCTCACAGATACGCAGTATTTT. Protein product: CASSEYALTDTQYF. The variable domain in full, completed from reference TRBV25-1 and TRBJ2-3, reads EADIYQTPRYLVIGTGKKITLECSQTMGHDKMYWYQQDPGMELHLIHYSYGVNSTEKGDLSSESTVSRIRTEHFPLTLESARPSHTSQYLCASSEYALTDTQYFGPGTRLTVL.

This clonotype was seen a few times. This chain uses TRBV7-8 with TRBJ1-1; D uncertain. Trimming took 5 bases from V and 4 from J, leaving 14 bases between them. The CDR3 runs 14 residues. The V gene's germline CDR1 is SGHVS and CDR2 FQNEAQ. The CDR3 loop reads CASSPLSAGTEAFF. The CDR3 region has the DNA TGTGCCAGCAGCCCCCTTAGCGCGGGCACTGAAGCTTTCTTT.